The 26 T cell receptor beta chains reported below all come from one sample, sequenced in a study of cytomegalovirus exposure and HLA in healthy donors. Use of 60 Vbeta and 13 Jbeta primers characterized the PCR. Some clones are missing from TCRdb's copy, which holds only in-frame ones; the method was immunoSEQ multiplex PCR. The data show tens of thousands of clones, about 80% seen once. The sequenced sample consisted of PBMCs. The source of these receptors is a woman aged 45 to 65 in good health and CMV-seropositive.

This rearrangement joins TRBV5-6 to TRBJ1-6, with a tentative D call TRBD1 (5 bases). The CDR3 extends over 13 amino acids. Trimming took 0 bases from V and 8 from J, leaving 6 bases between them. The germline gives CDR1 SGHDT, CDR2 YYEEEE. The CDR3 region is CASSLGQYSPLHF. The CDR3 DNA sequence: TGTGCCAGCAGCTTGGGACAGTATTCACCCCTCCACTTT.

This chain uses TRBV9 with TRBJ2-1; the D gene is possibly TRBD2 (5 bases). The CDR3 covers 13 residues. The V end lost 4 bases, the J end lost 7 bases, and 12 bases lay between the germline ends. In germline, CDR1 is SGDLS, CDR2 YYNGEE. CDR3 sequence (DNA): TGTGCCAGCAGCTCGAGCGAGGGTAATGAGCAGTTCTTC. Translation: CASSSSEGNEQFF.

The CDR3 coding sequence is TGTGCCAGCAGTGTTATGAACACTGAAGCTTTCTTT. Amino acid sequence: CASSVMNTEAFF. This sequence joins TRBV6-1 and TRBJ1-1; D gene ambiguous. The CDR3 runs 12 residues. Deletions cut 4 bases from V and 0 bases from J, with 3 bases between. Germline loops: CDR1 MNHNS, CDR2 SASEGT.

This clone is a singleton in its sample. This chain connects TRBV15 to TRBJ1-1, with D uncertain. The CDR3 spans 19 residues. Germline V gene data show CDR1 as LNHNV and CDR2 as YYDKDF (reference sequence). Trimming pared 0 bases from V and 3 bases from J, leaving 23 bases between. In nucleotides, the CDR3 is TGTGCCACCAGCAGAGATCGTTCCGAAACGCGGGCTGGATACACTGAAGCTTTCTTT. Amino acids: CATSRDRSETRAGYTEAFF.

The genes are TRBV5-4 and TRBJ1-2; the D is unclear. The V and J ends lost 6 bases and 4 bases respectively, with 16 bases between them. Germline CDR1 SGHNT, CDR2 YYREEE (reference sequence). This CDR3 region has 14 residues. The CDR3 coding sequence is TGTGCCAGCACCAGCCCAGCGGGGAGCTATGGCTACACCTTC. Amino acids: CASTSPAGSYGYTF.

The V and J genes are TRBV11-2 and TRBJ2-7; TRBD1 matches at 10 bases. CDR3 length: 16 residues. The junction had 6 bases not matched to a gene; V was cut back by 3 bases and J by 1 base. The germline CDR1 and CDR2 sequences are SGHAT and FQNNGV. CDR3 sequence reads: CASSFPTGGSSYEQYF. The CDR3 nucleotides read TGTGCCAGCAGCTTCCCGACAGGGGGCTCATCCTACGAGCAGTACTTC. The entire variable domain, with the rest obtained from reference TRBV11-2 and TRBJ2-7, is as follows: EAGVAQSPRYKIIEKRQSVAFWCNPISGHATLYWYQQILGQGPKLLIQFQNNGVVDDSQLPKDRFSAERLKGVDSTLKIQPAKLEDSAVYLCASSFPTGGSSYEQYFGPGTRLTVT.

This clone was observed a few times. The gene calls are TRBV6-1 and TRBJ1-2; maybe TRBD1 (5 bases). Germline-derived CDR1 and CDR2 are MNHNS and SASEGT. V was clipped by 7 bases and J by 3 bases, with 18 bases between them. The CDR3 loop spans 15 amino acids. Here the CDR3 reads CASTRGAGPHYGYTF. The CDR3 region has the DNA TGTGCCAGCACCCGAGGAGCAGGGCCCCACTATGGCTACACCTTC.

The chain combines TRBV18 with TRBJ1-6, with 8 bases fitting TRBD1. The CDR3 sequence is 14 residues long. In germline, CDR1 is KGHSH, CDR2 LQKENI. Unmatched junction bases numbered 4, after V lost 2 bases and J lost 10 bases. The DNA of the CDR3 is TGTGCCAGCTCACCAGGACAGGGTAGCTCACCCCTCCACTTT. Encoded protein: CASSPGQGSSPLHF.

The J gene is TRBJ2-2, the V gene TRBV30; D uncertain. The CDR3 sequence is 10 residues long. V lost 6 bases to trimming and J lost 5 bases, with 4 bases between them. Germline V gene data show CDR1 as GTSNPN and CDR2 as SVGIG (reference sequence). The CDR3 region is CACITGELFF. CDR3 DNA sequence: TGTGCCTGTATTACCGGGGAGCTGTTTTTT.

The chain employs TRBV23-1 and TRBJ2-7; unclear D gene. TRBV23-1 is classed as an ORF, of uncertain function. V was pared by 6 bases and J by 6 bases, with 9 bases between. The CDR3 length is 11 residues. The CDR3 loop is CASSLRSEQYF. The CDR3 nucleotides are TGCGCCAGCAGCCTCCGGAGCGAGCAGTACTTC.

The chain employs TRBV30 and TRBJ2-7, with TRBD1 as a possible D gene (7 bases). Germline lookup yields CDR1 GTSNPN and CDR2 SVGIG (reference sequence). The V and J ends lost 3 bases and 7 bases respectively, with 16 bases between them. CDR3 length: 13 amino acids. CDR3 nucleotides: TGTGCCTGGAGGCAAACAGGGGCGGGGGAGCAGTACTTC. It codes for CAWRQTGAGEQYF.

This clone was found once. This sequence joins TRBV2 and TRBJ2-7; TRBD2 agrees at 10 bases. Losses at the gene ends were 7 bases for V and 0 bases for J; bases not matched to a gene: 3. CDR3 length: 14 residues. The germline V gene has CDR1 SNHLY and CDR2 FYNNEI. The CDR3: CASIQREGSYEQYV. CDR3 sequence (DNA): TGTGCCAGCATACAGCGGGAGGGCTCCTACGAGCAGTACGTC.

This chain uses TRBV7-9 with TRBJ1-2, with 9 bases identical to TRBD1. This CDR3 spans 15 amino acids. With 2 bases clipped from V and 8 bases from J, the junction kept 9 bases outside the gene matches. The germline gives CDR1 SEHNR, CDR2 FQNEAQ (reference sequence). CDR3: CASSLPPGQGSGYTF. For the CDR3, the DNA is TGTGCCAGCAGCTTACCCCCGGGACAGGGTTCGGGCTACACCTTC.

The genes are TRBV29-1 and TRBJ2-3; weak D call: TRBD2 (5 bases). The CDR3 contains 14 residues. V shed 5 bases and J shed 5 bases, with 17 bases lying between them. Looked up from germline, CDR1 is SQVTM and CDR2 is ANQGSEA. The CDR3 loop reads CSVSSLGGRDTQYF. Written as DNA, the CDR3 is TGCAGCGTTTCATCCCTAGGAGGACGAGATACGCAGTATTTT.

In its sample, this clone was seen a few times. The chain recombines TRBV29-1 with TRBJ2-7; 10 nucleotides agree with TRBD1. With 7 bases clipped from V and 1 base from J, the junction kept 7 bases outside the gene matches. This CDR3 has 14 residues. Germline V gives CDR1 SQVTM, CDR2 ANQGSEA. The CDR3 nucleotides read TGCAGCGCTGCGACAGGGGGCTCATCCTACGAGCAGTACTTC. Its translation: CSAATGGSSYEQYF.

This rearrangement joins TRBV10-3 to TRBJ2-1, with 7 bases aligning to TRBD2. From germline, CDR1 is ENHRY and CDR2 SYGVKD. CDR3 length equals 16 residues. V lost 3 bases, J lost 6 bases, and 11 bases stayed unmatched. The CDR3 region has the DNA TGTGCCATCAGTGACCCGTCTGGCGGGAGCCGCAATGAGCAGTTCTTC. Translating gives CAISDPSGGSRNEQFF.

The chain employs TRBV30 and TRBJ2-7; 9 bases align to TRBD1. CDR3 size: 18 residues. The germline CDR1 and CDR2 sequences are GTSNPN and SVGIG (reference sequence). V shed 1 base and J 5 bases; nucleotides not matched to a gene: 18. The CDR3 region is CAWSAPGTSGQGSHEQYF. The CDR3 DNA follows: TGTGCCTGGAGTGCCCCTGGGACCTCGGGACAGGGCTCTCACGAGCAGTACTTC.

The V and J genes are TRBV28 and TRBJ2-1; a possible D gene is TRBD2 (6 bases). Trimming took off 3 bases at V and 1 base at J, with 10 bases between the two ends. The germline V gene has CDR1 MDHEN and CDR2 SYDVKM. The CDR3 runs to 15 residues. CDR3 nucleotide sequence: TGTGCCAGCAGTTTGGCGGCGGGGTCCTACAATGAGCAGTTCTTC. Translated, it gives CASSLAAGSYNEQFF. Supplemented by reference TRBV28 and TRBJ2-1, the full variable domain reads DVKVTQSSRYLVKRTGEKVFLECVQDMDHENMFWYRQDPGLGLRLIYFSYDVKMKEKGDIPEGYSVSREKKERFSLILESASTNQTSMYLCASSLAAGSYNEQFFGPGTRLTVL.

The rearrangement joins TRBV5-8 to TRBJ1-1; weak D call: TRBD1 (5 bases). The CDR3 has 12 amino acids. The V and J ends lost 5 bases and 3 bases respectively, with 8 bases between them. Germline V lookup: CDR1 SGHTS, CDR2 YDEGEE. CDR3 loop: CASSQGYTEAFF. In nucleotides, the CDR3 is TGTGCCAGCAGTCAGGGATACACTGAAGCTTTCTTT.

The chain links TRBV5-5 to TRBJ1-4, with D possibly matching TRBD1 (6 bases). CDR1 SGHKS and CDR2 YYEKEE come from the germline V gene (reference sequence). V dropped 1 base and J dropped 5 bases, with 15 bases sitting between them. This CDR3 is 16 amino acids long. The CDR3, as DNA: TGTGCCAGCAGCTTGCAAGCAGGGGTGTTAAATGAAAAACTGTTTTTT. Protein product: CASSLQAGVLNEKLFF.

Turning to this clone: One end of the junction varies from germline; a read error may be responsible. The CDR3, as DNA: TGCGCCAGCAGCAAAGAGACAGGCTCAAACACTGAAGCTTTCTTT. Its translation: CASSKETGSNTEAFF. The chain combines TRBV4-1 with TRBJ1-1, with a possible D match to TRBD1 (6 bases). Germline loops: CDR1 MGHRA, CDR2 YSYEKL. This CDR3 contains 15 residues.

The chain couples TRBV6-5 to TRBJ1-1; D not certain. The V end was cut by 0 bases, the J end by 0 bases, with 8 bases between. The CDR3 is 15 amino acids. CDR1 is MNHEY and CDR2 is SVGAGI in the germline V gene. The chain's CDR3 is CASSYSRVMNTEAFF. Here the CDR3 DNA reads TGTGCCAGCAGTTACTCGAGAGTCATGAACACTGAAGCTTTCTTT.

This chain connects TRBV6-1 to TRBJ2-2; TRBD1 aligns across 10 bases. V gave up 2 bases and J gave up 7 bases; unmatched junction bases: 7. CDR1 is MNHNS, CDR2 SASEGT, per germline. The CDR3 contains 16 residues. The CDR3 DNA reads as TGTGCCAGCAGTGAACCTGACAGGGGGCGAGGCGGGGAGCTGTTTTTT. Its protein product is CASSEPDRGRGGELFF.

J is TRBJ1-6 and V is TRBV2; perhaps TRBD1 as D (5 bases). The CDR3 runs 14 residues. CDR1 is SNHLY, CDR2 FYNNEI, per germline. The V and J ends lost 7 bases and 5 bases respectively, with 12 bases between them. The CDR3 sequence: CASIMTADNSPLHF. The CDR3 DNA is TGTGCCAGCATAATGACAGCAGATAATTCACCCCTCCACTTT.

The chain carries TRBV12-5 and TRBJ1-4, with 9 nucleotides matching TRBD1. The germline gives CDR1 LGHNT, CDR2 FRNRAP. The V gene end was trimmed by 4 bases and the J gene end by 7 bases; junction bases not matched to a gene: 16. CDR3 length: 18 residues. The CDR3 bases are TGTGCTAGTGGTTCCGTTCTCCCATCGACAGGGGGTAGTGAAAAACTGTTTTTT. The encoded protein is CASGSVLPSTGGSEKLFF.

This chain connects TRBV2 to TRBJ1-5; 7 nucleotides line up with TRBD1. The CDR3 loop spans 16 amino acids. Germline V gene lookup returns CDR1 SNHLY and CDR2 FYNNEI. Germline trimming cut 9 bases from V and 7 bases from J; bases unmatched to any gene: 18. CDR3 loop: CASSPPDRPSSQPQHF. In DNA form, the CDR3 reads TGTGCCAGTTCCCCTCCGGACAGGCCCTCCAGCCAGCCCCAGCATTTT.